Here is one T cell receptor (beta chain) with its context. Its antigen is still unknown. No much larger clonotype is one base removed from it; base qualities were not supplied. The trial excluded patients who had a history of autoimmune disease or who were on systemic immunosuppression. Peripheral blood for TCR sequencing was drawn from every dose cohort at baseline, at cycle 4 day 1 and at cycle 7 day 1. Samples came from an open-label, multicenter, first-in-human phase I dose-escalation trial of ivuxolimab. Adults with locally advanced or metastatic melanoma, renal cell, hepatocellular, or head and neck squamous cell carcinoma were enrolled in the trial. Before TCR sequencing, CD4+ T cells and CD8+ T cells from peripheral blood were sorted into separate populations. The data were obtained in a study of OX40 agonist ivuxolimab in advanced cancers. Broadly, across the study: The costimulatory receptor OX40 (CD134) was targeted by ivuxolimab, a fully human IgG2 agonistic monoclonal antibody. Intravenous ivuxolimab was administered to patients every 2 weeks at six dose levels: 0.01, 0.1, 0.3, 1.5, 3 and 10 mg/kg. Among the 50 to 55 dose-escalation patients, about 20 had hepatocellular carcinoma, around 15 melanoma, 9 renal cell carcinoma and 9 head and neck cancer. A male proportion of 82.7% and a mean age of 60 years, ranging from about 20 to 80, were recorded for the dose-escalation cohort. Patients were allowed to have had prior anti-PD-1, anti-PD-L1 or anti-CTLA-4 therapy, and roughly 40% of the dose-escalation patients had previously received checkpoint inhibitors. Partial responses were achieved by three dose-escalation patients, of whom one had hepatocellular carcinoma and two had cutaneous melanoma. The point of sequencing TCRbeta in the periphery was to test whether ivuxolimab changed TCR sequence diversity and drove clonal T-cell expansion. The paper reports the monotherapy dose-escalation portion (N ≈ 50 patients) of the phase I ivuxolimab trial. Broader findings and caveats from the paper: The antigen specificity of the clonally expanded peripheral T cells was not determined. Partial responders in the 0.1-3.0 mg/kg groups had among the lowest normalized peripheral clonal expansion, especially among CD8+ T cells. Low levels of normalized T-cell clonal expansion were also seen in some patients who did not respond. At doses of 0.1 to 3.0 mg/kg, clonal expansion of both CD4+ and CD8+ blood T cells was observed from baseline to week 6. After ivuxolimab, more expanded clones were found on average in CD8+ T cells than in CD4+ T cells.

Reading the germline V gene gives CDR1 SGHVS and CDR2 FQNEAQ. Spanning cysteine to phenylalanine, the CDR3 consists of 15 amino acids. The sequence is cut down to CDR3 DNA, 45 bases in frame from base 1. Germline trimming amounts to 2 bases on V and 0 bases on J, with 1 as the count of junction bases outside the gene matches. Genomic DNA was extracted from sorted cells for sequencing of the TCRbeta CDR3 region. The immunoSEQ Assay was used for sequencing of TCRbeta CDR3 regions. As stored in TCRdb, this immuneACCESS dataset retains in-frame rearrangements with V and J assigned. A fraction of the clones does not appear; measured against another copy, unresolved V genes explain less than half of the discrepancy, and the remainder lacks a known reason. The sample table contains some 28,000 clones; only one count was recorded for over 75% of them. Approximately 24% of the sample belongs to the ten largest clones.

This receptor was taken from an adult with an advanced solid tumor such as melanoma, head and neck, liver or kidney cancer. This specimen consisted of CD4+ or CD8+ T cells sorted from blood, obtained in a trial of the OX40 agonist ivuxolimab. The chain couples TRBV7-8 to TRBJ2-5; 9 middle bases align to TRBD2. In nucleotides, the sequence is TGTGCCAGCAGCTTACTAGCGGGGAACCAAGAGACCCAGTACTTC. The resulting protein is CASSLLAGNQETQYF.